This T cell receptor (beta chain) was documented in a study of identical twins. The length of the CDR3 is 14 residues. Unmatched junction bases numbered 6, after V lost 5 bases and J lost 4 bases. Study observations and caveats: Zero-insertion results could be subject to partial confounding by invariant MAIT and iNKT cells. Cord blood beta clonotypes present at high abundance carried fewer insertions; no such pattern appeared in memory repertoires.

Template switching supplied a universal primer site; unique molecular identifiers were carried on the cDNA. One entry per CDR3 protein, called by TCRdb with MiXCR from the 5' RACE reads. The sample records a few hundred thousand distinct CDR3 sequences, 14% being singletons. Healthy Caucasians, and only they, were the donors. This clonotype was counted only a few times. What it binds is not known. This same sample was also part of a study on yellow fever vaccine responses in identical twins.

The sequence came from a woman younger than 30 in good health. The sample consisted of CD4+ T cells sorted from blood. The chain joins TRBV12-3 or TRBV12-4 to TRBJ1-2; 8 bases map to TRBD1. CDR3 amino acids: CASSPTTGAYGYTF. CDR3 nucleotides: TGTGCCAGCAGTCCGACGACAGGGGCCTATGGCTACACCTTC.